This T cell receptor beta chain appears in the sequencing data of a study of graft-versus-host responses after intestinal transplantation. Looking at the study overall: The transplants performed in recipients were multivisceral, liver-intestinal, or isolated intestinal. Uniformly, recipients were administered anti-thymocyte globulin induction with subsequent tacrolimus and steroids for around three years.

Remarks on this clone: Its antigen remains unknown.

General observations from the study: Researchers found GvH clones in recipient marrow, and some showed up first in ileum or blood.

The CDR3 totals 15 residues. The germline V gene encodes CDR1 MGHRA and CDR2 YSYEKL. J was trimmed by 6 bases and V by 0 bases; bases with no gene match: 2. The table came from immunoSEQ multiplex PCR; TCRdb's copy has only in-frame clones and leaves some out. Of under 20,000 clones in the sample, 95% were seen once. The chain links TRBV4-1 to TRBJ2-1, with 10 bases that match TRBD2. The clonotype comes from a human patient who received an intestinal transplant, so some T cells may come from the graft donor. The source material was PBMCs, sampled 23 days after intestinal transplant. Here the CDR3 DNA reads TGCGCCAGCAGCCAAGAAGGACTAGCGGTCAATGAGCAGTTCTTC. Protein product: CASSQEGLAVNEQFF.